This T cell receptor beta chain was found in a study of beta chain features in type 1 diabetes. Study-wide results and caveats: VDJ junctions from type 1 diabetes patients carried fewer insertions and larger deletions. A definitive answer on HLA type influencing TCRB rearrangement was not reached here.

Sorting with CD45RO/CCR7/CD25/CD127/CD95/CD27 yielded naive, central memory, regulatory and stem-like memory CD4+ cells. The CDR3 sequence is 16 residues long. Of the isolated RNA, all was reverse transcribed, and so the sequenced material was expressed TCRB transcripts. Libraries were prepared by immunoSEQ multiplex PCR; TCRdb keeps only in-frame clonotypes and omits some of them. The sample lists 620,000 or so clones, about 16% occurring once. Comments on this clone: What it recognizes is unknown.

The chain combines TRBV21-1 with TRBJ1-4; whether TRBD1, the table's D call, matches the DNA was not checked. TRBV21-1 is a pseudogene segment. Sequenced: naive CD4+ T cells from blood. This clonotype was obtained from a man between 18 and 35 years old in good health. The CDR3 nucleotides read TGTGCCAGCAGCAAAGACAGGGTTCGTCCTAATGAAAAACTGTTTTTT. Amino acid sequence: CASSKDRVRPNEKLFF.